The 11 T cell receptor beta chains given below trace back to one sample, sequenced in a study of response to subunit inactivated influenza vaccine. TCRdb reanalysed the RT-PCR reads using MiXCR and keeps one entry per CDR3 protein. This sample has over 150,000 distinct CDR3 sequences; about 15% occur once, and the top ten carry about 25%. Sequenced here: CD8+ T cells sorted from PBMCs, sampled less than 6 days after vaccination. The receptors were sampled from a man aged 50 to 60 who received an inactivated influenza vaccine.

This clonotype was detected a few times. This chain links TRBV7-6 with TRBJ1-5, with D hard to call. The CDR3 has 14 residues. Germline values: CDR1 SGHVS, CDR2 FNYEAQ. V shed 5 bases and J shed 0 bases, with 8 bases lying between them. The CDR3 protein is CASSADRSNQPQHF. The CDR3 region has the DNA TGTGCCAGCAGCGCCGACCGTAGCAATCAGCCCCAGCATTTT.

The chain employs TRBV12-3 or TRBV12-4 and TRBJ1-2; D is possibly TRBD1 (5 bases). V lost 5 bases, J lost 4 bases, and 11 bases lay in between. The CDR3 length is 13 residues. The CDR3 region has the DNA TGTGCCAGCAGTCCGGACACGGGCTATGGCTACACCTTC. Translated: CASSPDTGYGYTF.

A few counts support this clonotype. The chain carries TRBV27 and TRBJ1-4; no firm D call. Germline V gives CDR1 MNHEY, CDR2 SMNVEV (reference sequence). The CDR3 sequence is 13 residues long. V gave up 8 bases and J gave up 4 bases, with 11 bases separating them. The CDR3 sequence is CASRAAYNEKLFF. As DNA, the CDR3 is TGTGCCAGCCGGGCCGCCTATAATGAAAAACTGTTTTTT.

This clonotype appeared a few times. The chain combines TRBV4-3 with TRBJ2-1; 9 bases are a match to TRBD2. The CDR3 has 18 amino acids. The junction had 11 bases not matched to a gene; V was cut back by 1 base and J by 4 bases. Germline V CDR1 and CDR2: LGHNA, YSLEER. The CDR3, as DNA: TGCGCCAGCAGCCAAGTTGTGCGGGAGGGAACGTTTTACAATGAGCAGTTCTTC. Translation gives CASSQVVREGTFYNEQFF.

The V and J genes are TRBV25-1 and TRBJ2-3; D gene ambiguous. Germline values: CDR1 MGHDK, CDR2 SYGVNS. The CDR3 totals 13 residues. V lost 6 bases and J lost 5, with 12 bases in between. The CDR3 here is CASSWTAGDTQYF. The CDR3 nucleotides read TGTGCCAGCAGCTGGACGGCCGGAGATACGCAGTATTTT.

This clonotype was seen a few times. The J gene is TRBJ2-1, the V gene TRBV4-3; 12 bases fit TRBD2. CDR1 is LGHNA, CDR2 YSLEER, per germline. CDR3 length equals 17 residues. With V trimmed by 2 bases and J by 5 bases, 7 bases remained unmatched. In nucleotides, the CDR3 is TGCGCCAGCAGCCAACTTTTTCTAGCGGGAGGGCACAATGAGCAGTTCTTC. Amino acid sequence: CASSQLFLAGGHNEQFF.

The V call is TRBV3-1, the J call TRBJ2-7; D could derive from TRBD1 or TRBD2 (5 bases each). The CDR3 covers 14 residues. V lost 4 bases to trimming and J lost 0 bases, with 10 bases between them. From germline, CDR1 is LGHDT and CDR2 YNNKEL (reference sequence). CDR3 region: CASSPGRSSYEQYF. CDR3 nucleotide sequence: TGTGCCAGCAGCCCGGGACGGAGCTCCTACGAGCAGTACTTC.

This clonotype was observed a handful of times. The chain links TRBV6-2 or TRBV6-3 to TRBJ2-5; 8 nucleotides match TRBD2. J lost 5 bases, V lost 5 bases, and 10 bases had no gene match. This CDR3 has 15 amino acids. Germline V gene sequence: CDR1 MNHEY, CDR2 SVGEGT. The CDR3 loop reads CASSLSGAVGETQYF. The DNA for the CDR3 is TGTGCCAGCAGTCTTAGCGGGGCGGTCGGGGAGACCCAGTACTTC.

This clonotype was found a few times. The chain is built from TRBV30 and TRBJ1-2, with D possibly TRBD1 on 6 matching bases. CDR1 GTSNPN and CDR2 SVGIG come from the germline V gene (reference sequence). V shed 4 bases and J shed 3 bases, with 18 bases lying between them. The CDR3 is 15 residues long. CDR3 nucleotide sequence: TGTGCCTGGAATCATCAGAACAGGGAGGACTATGGCTACACCTTC. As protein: CAWNHQNREDYGYTF.

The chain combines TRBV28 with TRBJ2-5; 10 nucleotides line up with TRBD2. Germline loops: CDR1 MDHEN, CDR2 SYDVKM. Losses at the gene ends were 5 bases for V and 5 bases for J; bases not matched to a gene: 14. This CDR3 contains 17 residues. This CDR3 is CASSTEMGSGRRETQYF. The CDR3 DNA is TGTGCCAGCAGTACTGAAATGGGTAGCGGGAGGCGGGAGACCCAGTACTTC.

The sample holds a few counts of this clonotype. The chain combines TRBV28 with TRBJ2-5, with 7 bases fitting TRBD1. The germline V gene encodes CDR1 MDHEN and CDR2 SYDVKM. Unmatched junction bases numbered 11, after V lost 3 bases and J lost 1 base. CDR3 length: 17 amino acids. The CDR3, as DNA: TGTGCCAGCAGTTTCGCCCCGGGACAGTCCCTCCAAGAGACCCAGTACTTC. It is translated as CASSFAPGQSLQETQYF.